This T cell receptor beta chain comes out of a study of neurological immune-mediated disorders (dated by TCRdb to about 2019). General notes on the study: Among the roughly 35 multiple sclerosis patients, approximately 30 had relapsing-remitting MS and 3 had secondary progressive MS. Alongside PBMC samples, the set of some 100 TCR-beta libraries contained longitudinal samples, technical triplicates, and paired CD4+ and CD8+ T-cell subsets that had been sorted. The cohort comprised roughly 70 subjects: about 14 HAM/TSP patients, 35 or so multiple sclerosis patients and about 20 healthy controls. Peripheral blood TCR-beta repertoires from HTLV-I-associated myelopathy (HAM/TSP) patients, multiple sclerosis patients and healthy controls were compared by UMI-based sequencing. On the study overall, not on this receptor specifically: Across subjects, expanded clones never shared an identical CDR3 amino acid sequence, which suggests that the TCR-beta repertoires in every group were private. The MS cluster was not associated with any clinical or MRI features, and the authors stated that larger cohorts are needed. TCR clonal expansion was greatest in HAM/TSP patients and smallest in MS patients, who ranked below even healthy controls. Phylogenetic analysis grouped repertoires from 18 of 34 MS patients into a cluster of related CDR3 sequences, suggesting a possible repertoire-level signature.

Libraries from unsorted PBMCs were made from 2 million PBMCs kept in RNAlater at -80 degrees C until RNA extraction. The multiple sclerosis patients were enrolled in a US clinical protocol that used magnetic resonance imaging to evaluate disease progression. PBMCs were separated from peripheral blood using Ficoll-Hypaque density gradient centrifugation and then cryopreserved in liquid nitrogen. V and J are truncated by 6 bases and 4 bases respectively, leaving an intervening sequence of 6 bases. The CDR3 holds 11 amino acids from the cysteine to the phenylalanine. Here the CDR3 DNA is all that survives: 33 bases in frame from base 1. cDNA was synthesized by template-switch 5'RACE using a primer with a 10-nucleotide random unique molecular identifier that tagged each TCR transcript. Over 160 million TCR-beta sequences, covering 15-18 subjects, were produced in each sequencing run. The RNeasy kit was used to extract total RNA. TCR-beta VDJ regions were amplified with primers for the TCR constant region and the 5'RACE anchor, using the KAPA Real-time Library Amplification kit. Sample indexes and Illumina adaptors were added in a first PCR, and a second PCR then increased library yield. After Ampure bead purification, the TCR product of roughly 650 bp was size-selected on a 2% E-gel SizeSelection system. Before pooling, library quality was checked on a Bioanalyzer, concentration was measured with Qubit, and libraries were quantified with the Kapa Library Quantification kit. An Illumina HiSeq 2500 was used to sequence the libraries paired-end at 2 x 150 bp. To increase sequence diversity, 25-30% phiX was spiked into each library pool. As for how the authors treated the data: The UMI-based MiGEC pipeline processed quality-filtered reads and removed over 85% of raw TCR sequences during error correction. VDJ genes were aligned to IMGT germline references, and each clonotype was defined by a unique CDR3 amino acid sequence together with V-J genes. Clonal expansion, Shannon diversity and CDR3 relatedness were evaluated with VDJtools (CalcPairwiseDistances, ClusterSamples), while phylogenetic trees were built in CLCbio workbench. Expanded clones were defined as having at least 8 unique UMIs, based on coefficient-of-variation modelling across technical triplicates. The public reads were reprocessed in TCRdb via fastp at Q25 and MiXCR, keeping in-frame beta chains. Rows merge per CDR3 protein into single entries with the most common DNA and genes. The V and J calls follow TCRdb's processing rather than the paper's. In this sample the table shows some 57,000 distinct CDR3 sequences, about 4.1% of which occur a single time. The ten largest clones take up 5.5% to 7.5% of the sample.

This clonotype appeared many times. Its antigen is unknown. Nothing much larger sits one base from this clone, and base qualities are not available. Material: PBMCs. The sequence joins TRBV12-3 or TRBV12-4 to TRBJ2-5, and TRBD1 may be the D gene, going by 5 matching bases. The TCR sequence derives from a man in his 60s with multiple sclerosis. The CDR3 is CASSQGETQYF. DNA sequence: TGTGCCAGCAGCCAGGGAGAGACCCAGTACTTC.